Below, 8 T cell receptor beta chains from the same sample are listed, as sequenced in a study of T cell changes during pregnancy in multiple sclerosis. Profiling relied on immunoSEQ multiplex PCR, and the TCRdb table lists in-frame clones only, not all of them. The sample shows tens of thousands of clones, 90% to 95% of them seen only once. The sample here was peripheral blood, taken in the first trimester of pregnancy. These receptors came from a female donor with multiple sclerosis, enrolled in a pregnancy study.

DNA of the CDR3: TGTGCCAGCAGCAATTTCTTGAGACAGGGTCATAACTATGGCTACACCTTC. Its translation: CASSNFLRQGHNYGYTF. V usage is TRBV21-1 and J usage is TRBJ1-2; the table's D call, TRBD1, was not checked against the DNA. TRBV21-1 is listed as a pseudogene. The CDR3 runs 17 residues.

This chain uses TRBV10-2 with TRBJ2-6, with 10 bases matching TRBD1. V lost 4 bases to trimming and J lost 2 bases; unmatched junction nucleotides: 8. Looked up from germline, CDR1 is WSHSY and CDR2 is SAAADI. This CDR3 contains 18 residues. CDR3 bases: TGCGCCAGCAGTGGGATCGGGACAGGGGCGGCTGGGGCCAACGTCCTGACTTTC. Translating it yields CASSGIGTGAAGANVLTF.

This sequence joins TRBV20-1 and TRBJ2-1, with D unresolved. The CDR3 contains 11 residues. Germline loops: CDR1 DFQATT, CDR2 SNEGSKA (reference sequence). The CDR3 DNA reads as TGCAGCAAAGACCTAGGAAATGAGCAGTTCTTC. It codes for CSKDLGNEQFF.

CDR3 protein: CASSMYYTEAFF. The CDR3 DNA follows: TGTGCCAGTAGTATGTATTACACTGAAGCTTTCTTT. The rearrangement links TRBV19 to TRBJ1-1; D is uncertain. V lost 3 bases, J lost 3 bases, and 5 bases lay in between. The CDR3 spans 12 residues. The V gene's germline CDR1 is LNHDA and CDR2 SQIVND (reference sequence).

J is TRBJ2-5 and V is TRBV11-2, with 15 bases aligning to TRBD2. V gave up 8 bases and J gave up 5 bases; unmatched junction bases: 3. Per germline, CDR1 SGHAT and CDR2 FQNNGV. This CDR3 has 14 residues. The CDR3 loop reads CASGTSGRSETQYF. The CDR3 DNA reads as TGTGCCAGCGGGACTAGCGGGAGGTCGGAGACCCAGTACTTC.

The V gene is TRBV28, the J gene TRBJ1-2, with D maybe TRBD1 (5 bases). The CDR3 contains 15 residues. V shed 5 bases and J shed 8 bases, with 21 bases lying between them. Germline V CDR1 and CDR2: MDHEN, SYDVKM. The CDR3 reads CASSLATVAKSGYTF. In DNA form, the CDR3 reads TGTGCCAGCAGTCTCGCGACAGTTGCGAAAAGCGGCTACACCTTC.

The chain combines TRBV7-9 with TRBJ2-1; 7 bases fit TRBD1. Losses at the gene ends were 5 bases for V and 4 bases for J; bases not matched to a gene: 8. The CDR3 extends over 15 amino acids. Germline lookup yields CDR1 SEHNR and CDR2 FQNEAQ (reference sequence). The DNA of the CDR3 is TGTGCCAGCAGCCAAACAGGGGAACCATACAATGAGCAGTTCTTC. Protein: CASSQTGEPYNEQFF.

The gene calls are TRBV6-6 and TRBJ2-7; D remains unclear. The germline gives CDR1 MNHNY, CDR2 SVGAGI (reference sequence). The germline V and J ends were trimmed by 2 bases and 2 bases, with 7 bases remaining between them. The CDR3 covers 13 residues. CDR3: CASSYDFTYEQYF. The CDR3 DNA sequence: TGTGCCAGCAGTTACGACTTCACCTACGAGCAGTACTTC.